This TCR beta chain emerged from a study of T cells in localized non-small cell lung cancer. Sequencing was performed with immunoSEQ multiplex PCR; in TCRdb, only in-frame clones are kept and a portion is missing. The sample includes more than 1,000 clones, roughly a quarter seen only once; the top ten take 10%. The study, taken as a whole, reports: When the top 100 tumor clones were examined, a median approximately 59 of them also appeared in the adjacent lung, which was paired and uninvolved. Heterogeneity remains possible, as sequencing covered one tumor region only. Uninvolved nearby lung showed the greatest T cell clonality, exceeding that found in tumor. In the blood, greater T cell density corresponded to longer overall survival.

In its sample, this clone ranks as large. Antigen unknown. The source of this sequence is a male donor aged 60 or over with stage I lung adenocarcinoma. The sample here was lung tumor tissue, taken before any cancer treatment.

CDR3 DNA sequence: TGTGCCAGCAGTGCTAGCAGGGAGGGAGAAAAACTGTTTTTT. This codes for CASSASREGEKLFF. This sequence joins TRBV6-8 and TRBJ1-4; a possible D gene is TRBD1 (5 bases). This CDR3 is 14 amino acids long. Trimming took 5 bases from V and 8 from J, leaving 15 bases between them. Germline V gives CDR1 MNHGY, CDR2 SAAAGT.